The 31 T cell receptor beta chains below come from one sample, sequenced in a study of shared T cell receptors in the human thymus. The assay was immunoSEQ multiplex PCR, and TCRdb's table has in-frame clones only and misses some. Of hundreds of thousands of clones in the sample, more than 70% were seen once. This sample was also put to use in a study of human thymus T cells.

Input material: thymocytes. These TCRs come from a boy under three years old with a congenital heart defect.

The chain joins TRBV11-2 to TRBJ1-5; 7 bases map to TRBD1. J lost 12 bases, V lost 0 bases, and 5 bases had no gene match. The CDR3 length is 13 residues. Germline loops: CDR1 SGHAT, CDR2 FQNNGV. CDR3 DNA: TGTGCCAGCAGCTTAGAGACAGGGTTACACCAGCATTTT. It translates to CASSLETGLHQHF.

The chain joins TRBV4-3 to TRBJ2-5; 9 positions match TRBD2. Germline V lookup: CDR1 LGHNA, CDR2 YSLEER. Trimming took 4 bases from V and 4 from J; bases not matched to a gene: 13. This CDR3 has 17 residues. CDR3 loop: CASSRKLGGRGRETQYF. Written as DNA, the CDR3 is TGCGCCAGCAGCCGCAAGCTGGGCGGGAGGGGGCGAGAGACCCAGTACTTC.

This clone showed up just once. J is TRBJ1-1 and V is TRBV28; 10 positions agree with TRBD1. The CDR3 is made up of 17 amino acids. CDR1 MDHEN and CDR2 SYDVKM come from the germline V gene. Trimming took 5 bases from V and 4 from J; bases not matched to a gene: 13. This CDR3 is CASSRDRGLLWATEAFF. In DNA form, the CDR3 reads TGTGCCAGCAGTCGGGACAGGGGACTTCTGTGGGCCACTGAAGCTTTCTTT.

The chain employs TRBV4-3 and TRBJ1-1, with TRBD1 identical over 12 bases. The junction had 10 bases not matched to a gene; V was cut back by 3 bases and J by 5 bases. The germline CDR1 and CDR2 sequences are LGHNA and YSLEER. This CDR3 contains 17 residues. DNA for the CDR3: TGCGCCAGCAGCCAGTTCGGGACAGGGGGCGTGAGGACTGAAGCTTTCTTT. Its protein is CASSQFGTGGVRTEAFF.

CDR3 loop: CASSLVAGGTDTQYF. Written as DNA, the CDR3 is TGTGCCAGCAGCTTGGTAGCGGGGGGCACAGATACGCAGTATTTT. The chain recombines TRBV5-6 with TRBJ2-3; 9 nucleotides line up with TRBD2. Losses at the gene ends were 0 bases for V and 1 base for J; bases not matched to a gene: 0. The CDR3 contains 15 residues. Germline V CDR1 and CDR2: SGHDT, YYEEEE.

The V and J genes are TRBV7-6 and TRBJ2-7; TRBD2 agrees at 15 bases. The CDR3 runs to 22 residues. The V gene's germline CDR1 is SGHVS and CDR2 FNYEAQ. V shed 5 bases and J 5 bases; nucleotides not matched to a gene: 25. CDR3: CASSARGAGLAGGSNVDHEQYF. CDR3 bases: TGTGCCAGCAGCGCCAGGGGCGCAGGACTAGCGGGGGGGTCCAACGTGGACCACGAGCAGTACTTC.

The sample holds one count of this clone. J is TRBJ2-7 and V is TRBV6-6; TRBD2 agrees at 13 bases. The CDR3 extends over 16 amino acids. V shed 2 bases and J 0 bases; nucleotides not matched to a gene: 1. The germline V gene encodes CDR1 MNHNY and CDR2 SVGAGI (reference sequence). CDR3 region: CASSYRTSGGSYEQYF. DNA of the CDR3: TGTGCCAGCAGTTACCGGACTAGCGGGGGCTCCTACGAGCAGTACTTC.

CDR3 in DNA: TGTGCCAGCAGCTGGTCTTCAGACAGGGCTTTCGATGAGCAGTTCTTC. This encodes CASSWSSDRAFDEQFF. The V gene is TRBV5-6, the J gene TRBJ2-1; 7 bases are shared with TRBD1. Germline CDR1 reads SGHDT; CDR2 reads YYEEEE. CDR3 length equals 16 residues. Germline trimming cut 3 bases from V and 8 bases from J; bases unmatched to any gene: 14.

The rearrangement joins TRBV15 to TRBJ2-7; D may be TRBD2 (6 bases). The CDR3 extends over 15 amino acids. Germline V gene sequence: CDR1 LNHNV, CDR2 YYDKDF (reference sequence). The V end lost 5 bases, the J end lost 2 bases, and 16 bases lay between the germline ends. This chain's CDR3 is CATSARGTETYEQYF. For the CDR3, the DNA is TGTGCCACCAGCGCGCGAGGGACTGAGACCTACGAGCAGTACTTC. Looking up the rest from reference TRBV15 and TRBJ2-7 gives the full variable domain: DAMVIQNPRYQVTQFGKPVTLSCSQTLNHNVMYWYQQKSSQAPKLLFHYYDKDFNNEADTPDNFQSRRPNTSFCFLDIRSPGLGDTAMYLCATSARGTETYEQYFGPGTRLTVT.

This sequence joins TRBV5-6 and TRBJ2-5; no clear D gene. This CDR3 contains 12 residues. V lost 3 bases and J 5 bases, leaving 8 bases between the germline ends. Germline CDR1 is SGHDT and CDR2 is YYEEEE. As DNA, the CDR3 is TGTGCCAGCAGCTCAAAACAGGAGACCCAGTACTTC. It translates to CASSSKQETQYF. The entire variable domain, with the rest obtained from reference TRBV5-6 and TRBJ2-5, is as follows: DAGVTQSPTHLIKTRGQQVTLRCSPKSGHDTVSWYQQALGQGPQFIFQYYEEEERQRGNFPDRFSGHQFPNYSSELNVNALLLGDSALYLCASSSKQETQYFGPGTRLLVL.

The V gene is TRBV2, the J gene TRBJ2-2, with TRBD1 matching 8 bases. Germline CDR1 is SNHLY and CDR2 is FYNNEI. The CDR3 runs 15 residues. V lost 6 bases and J lost 6; bases outside the gene matches: 9. Written as DNA, the CDR3 is TGTGCCAGCAGCTACAGGGGGACGGAGGCCGGGGAGCTGTTTTTT. Translation: CASSYRGTEAGELFF.

This chain uses TRBV5-1 with TRBJ2-1; TRBD1 matches at 7 bases. Germline lookup yields CDR1 SGHRS and CDR2 YFSETQ. V lost 1 base to trimming and J lost 12 bases; unmatched junction nucleotides: 7. The CDR3 spans 13 residues. DNA of the CDR3: TGCGCCAGCAGCTTGAACAGGGGAGAGGTGCAGTTCTTC. The encoded protein is CASSLNRGEVQFF. Based on the CDR3 plus reference TRBV5-1 and TRBJ2-1, the full variable domain is KAGVTQTPRYLIKTRGQQVTLSCSPISGHRSVSWYQQTPGQGLQFLFEYFSETQRNKGNFPGRFSGRQFSNSRSEMNVSTLELGDSALYLCASSLNRGEVQFFGPGTRLTVL.

The chain has TRBV9 and TRBJ2-1; 9 bases fit TRBD2. The CDR3 contains 19 residues. Germline V lookup: CDR1 SGDLS, CDR2 YYNGEE. The V segment lost 2 bases and the J segment 0 bases; nucleotides outside the gene matches: 12. The CDR3 DNA reads TGTGCCAGCAGCGTCGGGGTAGCGGGAGTCCTGAGCTCCTACAATGAGCAGTTCTTC. Encoded protein: CASSVGVAGVLSSYNEQFF.

This chain joins TRBV19 and TRBJ2-1; 9 positions match TRBD2. The V and J ends lost 2 bases and 4 bases, in that order; junction bases with no gene match: 9. CDR3 length equals 17 residues. Germline V lookup: CDR1 LNHDA, CDR2 SQIVND (reference sequence). The CDR3 DNA reads as TGTGCCAGTAGTATAAAATCGACTAGCGGAATTTACAATGAGCAGTTCTTC. Residues: CASSIKSTSGIYNEQFF.

The chain recombines TRBV20-1 with TRBJ2-3; no reliable D call. The CDR3 runs to 11 residues. CDR1 is DFQATT, CDR2 SNEGSKA, per germline (reference sequence). V was shortened by 4 bases and J by 7 bases, with 9 bases between the two germline ends. CDR3 bases: TGCAGTGCTACGGTGCCATATACGCAGTATTTT. Translating gives CSATVPYTQYF.

The chain is built from TRBV28 and TRBJ1-1; D call uncertain. The germline CDR1 and CDR2 sequences are MDHEN and SYDVKM. CDR3 length equals 12 residues. V dropped 6 bases and J dropped 6 bases, with 11 bases sitting between them. The chain's CDR3 is CASRREVSEAFF. The CDR3 region has the DNA TGTGCCAGCAGAAGGGAGGTCTCTGAAGCTTTCTTT.

The chain carries TRBV9 and TRBJ1-3; the D is unclear. The CDR3 has 16 amino acids. With 4 bases removed from V and 0 bases from J, the gap between germline ends came to 14 bases. The germline CDR1 and CDR2 sequences are SGDLS and YYNGEE. The CDR3 protein is CASSKLGDISGNTIYF. The CDR3 region has the DNA TGTGCCAGCAGCAAATTGGGCGACATCTCTGGAAACACCATATATTTT.

The V and J genes are TRBV28 and TRBJ1-1; 7 nucleotides match TRBD1. The V segment lost 8 bases and the J segment 0 bases; nucleotides outside the gene matches: 6. CDR1 and CDR2 (germline): MDHEN, SYDVKM. This CDR3 comprises 14 residues. The CDR3 DNA reads TGTGCCAGCTTGGGGACAGCCATGAACACTGAAGCTTTCTTT. Translating it yields CASLGTAMNTEAFF.

This rearrangement joins TRBV2 to TRBJ2-7; D not certain. V was trimmed by 3 bases and J by 2 bases, leaving 8 bases between them. There are 13 residues in the CDR3. Germline V gene sequence: CDR1 SNHLY, CDR2 FYNNEI. In DNA form, the CDR3 reads TGTGCCAGCAGTGAGACGGAGCCCTACGAGCAGTACTTC. This encodes CASSETEPYEQYF.

The CDR3 protein is CASRRIDRRNEKLFF. For the CDR3, the DNA is TGTGCCAGTAGGAGAATCGACAGGCGAAATGAAAAACTGTTTTTT. The chain joins TRBV19 to TRBJ1-4, with a tentative D call TRBD1 (6 bases). CDR1 is LNHDA and CDR2 is SQIVND in the germline V gene (reference sequence). This CDR3 is built from 15 residues. Trimming stripped 6 bases from V and 5 bases from J, with 16 bases between.

CDR3 sequence: CASTLTGLADETQYF. CDR3 bases: TGTGCCAGCACCTTAACTGGACTAGCAGACGAGACCCAGTACTTC. This chain connects TRBV9 to TRBJ2-5; 8 bases agree with TRBD2. Germline V gene lookup returns CDR1 SGDLS and CDR2 YYNGEE. Losses at the gene ends were 6 bases for V and 5 bases for J; bases not matched to a gene: 12. CDR3 length: 15 amino acids.

The gene calls are TRBV21-1 and TRBJ2-2; the D call TRBD1 from the table was never checked on the DNA. TRBV21-1 is a documented pseudogene. The CDR3 is made up of 16 amino acids. DNA for the CDR3: TGTGCCAGCAGCAAGGCCCGACAGGGGGGGTACGGGGAGCTGTTTTTT. It translates to CASSKARQGGYGELFF.

The chain links TRBV27 to TRBJ1-2; D may be TRBD1 (6 bases). V shed 5 bases and J shed 7 bases, with 8 bases lying between them. The CDR3 runs 11 residues. Germline V CDR1 and CDR2: MNHEY, SMNVEV (reference sequence). This chain's CDR3 is CASSTGFGYTF. DNA of the CDR3: TGTGCCAGCAGTACAGGGTTTGGCTACACCTTC.

This clone was counted only a few times. The rearrangement uses TRBV19 and TRBJ2-2; D is unresolved. The germline CDR1 and CDR2 sequences are LNHDA and SQIVND (reference sequence). The V and J ends lost 4 bases and 3 bases respectively, with 6 bases between them. The CDR3 runs to 13 residues. CDR3 bases: TGTGCCAGTAGTAGGGCAGACACCGGGGAGCTGTTTTTT. Translating gives CASSRADTGELFF.

The gene calls are TRBV14 and TRBJ2-3; no clear D gene. The germline V gene encodes CDR1 SGHDN and CDR2 FVKESK. The V gene lost 0 bases and the J gene lost 0 bases, with 10 bases spanning the gap. The CDR3 extends over 16 amino acids. The CDR3 bases are TGTGCCAGCAGCCAAGACGGGTATTCTAGCACAGATACGCAGTATTTT. Its translation: CASSQDGYSSTDTQYF.

This chain links TRBV27 with TRBJ2-5; TRBD1 is a possible D gene (5 bases). CDR1 MNHEY and CDR2 SMNVEV come from the germline V gene (reference sequence). The ends were cut back, 1 base at V and 1 base at J, with 10 bases in the middle. The CDR3 has 15 amino acids. CDR3 sequence reads: CASSLYAGFQETQYF. Written as DNA, the CDR3 is TGTGCCAGCAGTTTATACGCAGGGTTCCAAGAGACCCAGTACTTC.

The chain recombines TRBV4-3 with TRBJ2-1; 14 bases are a match to TRBD2. CDR1 is LGHNA and CDR2 is YSLEER in the germline V gene. With V trimmed by 0 bases and J by 10 bases, 5 bases remained unmatched. The CDR3 runs 16 residues. CDR3 DNA sequence: TGCGCCAGCAGCCAAGATTCGGGACTAGCGGGAGTAGAGCAGTTCTTC. Residues: CASSQDSGLAGVEQFF.

The chain joins TRBV4-3 to TRBJ1-1, with D perhaps matching TRBD1 (5 bases). Trimming shortened V by 4 bases and J by 3 bases, and 15 bases separated the two germline ends. The CDR3 is made up of 15 amino acids. Germline CDR1 and CDR2: LGHNA and YSLEER. Here the CDR3 reads CASSPGRKGDTEAFF. In DNA, the CDR3 is TGCGCCAGCAGCCCAGGGCGCAAAGGGGACACTGAAGCTTTCTTT.

This clone turned up a few times. This rearrangement joins TRBV11-2 to TRBJ1-4; a weak D match, TRBD1 (5 bases). Germline loops: CDR1 SGHAT, CDR2 FQNNGV. The ends were cut back, 0 bases at V and 6 bases at J, with 20 bases in the middle. The CDR3 is 18 amino acids. CDR3 in amino acids: CASSLDRTERGRDEKLFF. As DNA, the CDR3 is TGTGCCAGCAGCTTAGATAGGACGGAAAGGGGCCGGGATGAAAAACTGTTTTTT.

The rearrangement joins TRBV6-5 to TRBJ1-5; D possibly corresponds to TRBD1 (5 bases). The germline V gene has CDR1 MNHEY and CDR2 SVGAGI. CDR3 length: 13 amino acids. The germline V and J ends were trimmed by 6 bases and 7 bases, with 13 bases remaining between them. CDR3 region: CASSRHRGQPQHF. The CDR3 nucleotides are TGTGCCAGCAGCCGACACCGGGGGCAGCCCCAGCATTTT.

The chain recombines TRBV7-2 with TRBJ2-1; TRBD2 agrees at 9 bases. Looked up from germline, CDR1 is SGHTA and CDR2 is FQGNSA. V shed 2 bases, J shed 3 bases, and the junction held 14 bases outside the gene matches. The CDR3 covers 19 residues. CDR3 coding DNA: TGTGCCAGCAGCTTACTGGGGAATCAAGCGGGGGGCGGCTACAATGAGCAGTTCTTC. It is translated as CASSLLGNQAGGGYNEQFF.